This T cell receptor beta chain was profiled in a study of T-cell memory formation after mild COVID-19. As for the study in general: TCR clusters mostly belonged to single donors.

A remark on this clonotype: The target antigen is unknown.

Via MiXCR, TCRdb re-called the 5' RACE reads, giving one row per CDR3 protein. Of hundreds of thousands of distinct CDR3 sequences in the sample, 20% to 25% were seen once. Deletions cut 5 bases from V and 8 bases from J, with 7 bases between. This CDR3 is 11 amino acids long. General study points: CD4+ contracting clones lay mainly in CM and EM, CD8+ ones in EMRA.

This sequence joins TRBV12-3 or TRBV12-4 and TRBJ2-1; D gene ambiguous. The source material was PBMCs or a T cell subset sorted from them (not recorded which). The TCR was taken from an adult woman who had mild COVID-19 (a few samples of this study predate the infection). Cell type and time point are not known. Written as DNA, the CDR3 is TGTGCCAGCAGTCAATATGATGAGCAGTTCTTC. It specifies CASSQYDEQFF.